A selection of T cell receptor beta chains follows, all from one sample in a study of T cell clonotyping in hematopoietic cell transplantation. Sequencing was performed with immunoSEQ multiplex PCR; in TCRdb, only in-frame clones are kept and a portion is missing. The profile shows about 18,000 clones, 80% to 95% of them singletons. Sequences were obtained from peripheral blood mononuclear cells. The source of these receptors is a man between 40 and 49 years old in good health. Some clones in this sample may be carry-over from other donors' samples. Each CDR3 is given with its conserved first and last residue. D genes are given only for firm matches. Size tells how often a clone was seen (once, few, many) or the class of an expanded clone, and some rows leave it out.

D	size	V	J	CDR3	DNA
TRBD2	-	TRBV2	TRBJ2-1	CASSPGVAGLASSYNEQFF	TGTGCCAGCAGCCCGGGAGTAGCGGGGCTAGCCAGCTCCTACAATGAGCAGTTCTTC
-	few	TRBV9	TRBJ1-2	CASSGYDTGTQVNYGYTF	TGTGCCAGCAGCGGGTACGATACCGGGACACAAGTCAACTATGGCTACACCTTC
TRBD2	-	TRBV5-1	TRBJ2-2	CASPETSANTGELFF	TGCGCCAGCCCAGAGACTAGCGCGAACACCGGGGAGCTGTTTTTT
-	once	TRBV10-3	TRBJ1-1	CAISAWNTEAFF	TGTGCCATCAGTGCTTGGAACACTGAAGCTTTCTTT
-	-	TRBV10-1	TRBJ2-1	CASSEGGTSSYNEQFF	TGCGCCAGCAGTGAGGGGGGTACTAGCTCCTACAATGAGCAGTTCTTC
TRBD1	-	TRBV4-1	TRBJ2-5	CASSLGDRGETQYF	TGCGCCAGCAGCCTAGGGGACAGGGGGGAGACCCAGTACTTC
TRBD1	-	TRBV4-1	TRBJ1-1	CASRGTGVIEAFF	TGCGCCAGCAGGGGGACAGGGGTCATTGAAGCTTTCTTT
-	few	TRBV5-4	TRBJ2-1	CASSPDYVGEQFF	TGTGCCAGCAGCCCGGACTACGTCGGTGAGCAGTTCTTC
-	-	TRBV29-1	TRBJ1-6	CSVRAGLNSPLHF	TGCAGCGTTCGGGCAGGACTTAATTCACCCCTCCACTTT
-	-	TRBV27	TRBJ2-6	CASSPLVLNSGANVLTF	TGTGCCAGCAGTCCCTTGGTCCTCAACTCTGGGGCCAACGTCCTGACTTTC
TRBD1	-	TRBV5-1	TRBJ1-2	CASSLVGGLGGGYTF	TGCGCCAGCAGCTTGGTAGGGGGCCTCGGGGGTGGCTACACCTTC
-	-	TRBV5-1	TRBJ1-1	CASSSMDSLMNTEAFF	TGCGCCAGCAGCTCGATGGACAGCCTTATGAACACTGAAGCTTTCTTT
TRBD1	-	TRBV7-9	TRBJ2-3	CASRATGDTQYF	TGTGCCAGCAGGGCGACAGGGGATACGCAGTATTTT
-	-	TRBV6-5	TRBJ2-7	CASSYTDNYEQYF	TGTGCCAGCAGTTACACAGACAATTACGAGCAGTACTTC
-	once	TRBV30	TRBJ2-1	CAWKFGYNEQFF	TGTGCCTGGAAGTTCGGATACAATGAGCAGTTCTTC
TRBD1	-	TRBV9	TRBJ1-2	CASSPQTGRNYGYTF	TGTGCCAGCAGCCCTCAGACAGGGAGAAACTATGGCTACACCTTC
-	once	TRBV5-8	TRBJ2-7	CASSLLGEQYF	TGTGCCAGCAGCTTGTTGGGCGAGCAGTACTTC
-	-	TRBV30	TRBJ2-7	CAWSSEPRLVIWQYF	TGTGCCTGGAGTTCCGAACCCCGACTAGTAATCTGGCAGTACTTC
TRBD1	-	TRBV7-6	TRBJ1-5	CASSFCPGTGAVSNQPQHF	TGTGCCAGCAGCTTTTGCCCCGGGACAGGGGCGGTCAGCAATCAGCCCCAGCATTTT
-	-	TRBV29-1	TRBJ2-5	CSVSLGNQETQYF	TGCAGCGTTTCCCTGGGCAACCAAGAGACCCAGTACTTC
TRBD2	-	TRBV27	TRBJ2-1	CASSLLSGGAGNEQFF	TGTGCCAGCAGTTTATTGTCCGGGGGGGCGGGGAACGAGCAGTTCTTC
TRBD1	-	TRBV28	TRBJ1-5	CASSTGQGLWQPQHF	TGTGCCAGCAGTACCGGACAGGGGTTGTGGCAGCCCCAGCATTTT
-	-	TRBV4-3	TRBJ2-7	CASSQDVGSAEQYF	TGCGCCAGCAGCCAAGACGTCGGGAGCGCCGAGCAGTACTTC
TRBD2	-	TRBV5-6	TRBJ2-3	CASSLDTSGTDTQYF	TGTGCCAGCAGCTTGGACACTAGCGGCACAGATACGCAGTATTTT
-	once	TRBV4-1	TRBJ2-7	CASSQDPGNDEQYF	TGCGCCAGCAGCCAAGATCCAGGGAACGACGAGCAGTACTTC
-	-	TRBV6-1	TRBJ1-1	CASSEAWHTEAFF	TGTGCCAGCAGTGAAGCTTGGCACACTGAAGCTTTCTTT
TRBD1	-	TRBV7-3	TRBJ1-6	CASSSTGRNSPLHF	TGTGCCAGCAGCTCGACAGGGCGGAATTCACCCCTCCACTTT
-	once	TRBV25-1	TRBJ1-6	CASSWQDNSPLHF	TGTGCCAGCAGTTGGCAGGATAATTCACCCCTCCACTTT
TRBD1	-	TRBV28	TRBJ1-2	CASIGDRAHGYTF	TGTGCCAGCATAGGGGACAGGGCCCATGGCTACACCTTC
-	-	TRBV5-1	TRBJ2-3	CASSLGSTDTQYF	TGCGCCAGCAGCTTGGGCAGCACAGATACGCAGTATTTT
TRBD2	-	TRBV20-1	TRBJ2-5	CSRQLAETQYF	TGCAGTCGTCAACTAGCGGAGACCCAGTACTTC
-	-	TRBV7-2	TRBJ1-5	CASSLGYSTNQPQHF	TGTGCCAGCAGCTTAGGCTACAGCACTAATCAGCCCCAGCATTTT
TRBD1	-	TRBV25-1	TRBJ1-5	CASSAGTGGNQPQHF	TGTGCCAGCAGTGCCGGGACAGGGGGCAATCAGCCCCAGCATTTT
TRBD1	once	TRBV4-1	TRBJ1-1	CASSQGAGGRDTEAFF	TGCGCCAGCAGCCAAGGGGCAGGGGGTAGAGACACTGAAGCTTTCTTT
-	large	TRBV5-1	TRBJ2-1	CASGGDNEQFF	TGCGCCAGCGGGGGTGACAATGAGCAGTTCTTC
TRBD2	-	TRBV5-1	TRBJ2-5	CASSFGTSGGETQYF	TGCGCCAGCAGCTTCGGGACTAGCGGGGGAGAGACCCAGTACTTC
-	-	TRBV6-5	TRBJ2-1	CASSLSTAYNEQFF	TGTGCCAGCAGTCTATCGACTGCCTACAATGAGCAGTTCTTC
TRBD1	-	TRBV2	TRBJ2-4	CASSVGTDKNIQYF	TGTGCCAGCAGTGTCGGGACAGATAAAAACATTCAGTACTTC
TRBD1	-	TRBV7-8	TRBJ1-5	CASSRTGSGNQPQHF	TGTGCCAGCAGTCGGACAGGCAGTGGCAATCAGCCCCAGCATTTT
TRBD2	-	TRBV9	TRBJ2-5	CASSVDSGSRETQYF	TGTGCCAGCAGCGTAGATAGCGGGAGTCGGGAGACCCAGTACTTC
-	-	TRBV30	TRBJ2-7	CAWSAEPYEQYF	TGTGCCTGGAGTGCCGAGCCCTACGAGCAGTACTTC